A selection of T cell receptor beta chains follows, all from one sample in a study of control samples from healthy donors and cancer patients. TCRdb's copy holds only in-frame clones and misses some; the assay was immunoSEQ multiplex PCR. The sample lists around 110,000 clones; 80% to 90% were seen once. The sequenced sample was PBMCs. The receptors here all came from a woman aged 50 to 65 with colorectal cancer. CDR3s leave out the opening cysteine and the closing phenylalanine or tryptophan.

j_call v_call cdr3_aa
TRBJ2-7 TRBV9 ASSVSGGSEQY
TRBJ2-5 TRBV30 AWSVGGGAKTQY
TRBJ2-3 TRBV25-1 ASSESSGKSTDTQY
TRBJ2-2 TRBV20-1 SASPGRGNTGELF
TRBJ1-1 TRBV6-5 ASRTGRTEAF
TRBJ1-1 TRBV5-1 ASSLWGRQNTEAF
TRBJ1-2 TRBV7-9 ASSLGSGLGNYGYT
TRBJ2-3 TRBV5-1 ASSVGTSGSTDTQY
TRBJ1-2 TRBV3-1/TRBV3-2 ASSPRISGGYGYT
TRBJ2-3 TRBV30 AWSVQTGVGDTQY